Each of the 26 T cell receptor beta chains below was sequenced from the same sample in a study of T cells in Graves' hyperthyroidism and ophthalmopathy. Regions amplified from RNA transcripts were the TCR beta CDR3 regions. A first-round RT-PCR of the TCR CDR3 used the HTBI primer set. Each CDR3 protein gets one entry after TCRdb re-called the multiplex PCR reads with MiXCR. Of around 340,000 distinct CDR3 sequences listed, 15% to 20% are singletons. The sample taken for sequencing was blood. The receptors were sampled from a woman aged 40 to 50 with Graves' ophthalmopathy.

This clonotype was recorded at least ten times. V usage is TRBV7-9 and J usage is TRBJ1-1; D is possibly TRBD1 (5 bases). The length of the CDR3 is 12 residues. The ends were cut back, 1 base at V and 7 bases at J, with 7 bases in the middle. Germline V gene data show CDR1 as SEHNR and CDR2 as FQNEAQ (reference sequence). The CDR3 bases are TGTGCCAGCAGCTTAGGCCAGGGTGAAGCTTTCTTT. Residues: CASSLGQGEAFF.

This clonotype was recorded many times. The J gene is TRBJ2-7, the V gene TRBV2, with no clear D. Germline values: CDR1 SNHLY, CDR2 FYNNEI. This CDR3 is built from 8 residues. Between the trimmed V and J ends, which lost 8 bases and 4 bases, there was a span of 0 bases. This CDR3 reads CASYEQYF. The CDR3 DNA sequence: TGTGCCAGCTACGAGCAGTACTTC.

The V and J genes are TRBV12-3 or TRBV12-4 and TRBJ2-7; D unresolved. The CDR3 loop spans 14 amino acids. The germline V and J ends were trimmed by 3 bases and 2 bases, with 11 bases remaining between them. The CDR3 spells CASSFGVRTYEQYF. The CDR3 DNA reads as TGTGCCAGCAGTTTTGGGGTCCGGACCTACGAGCAGTACTTC.

Notes on this clonotype: At one end the junction does not follow the germline gene, possibly because of a read error. The V and J genes are TRBV12-3 or TRBV12-4 and TRBJ1-5, with D unclear. The CDR3 contains 13 residues. The CDR3 here is CVSSLTSNQPQHF. The CDR3 DNA reads as TGTGTCAGCAGTTTAACATCGAATCAGCCCCAGCATTTT.

V and J are TRBV24-1 and TRBJ2-5; 9 nucleotides match TRBD1. The CDR3 length is 16 residues. The V gene end was trimmed by 3 bases and the J gene end by 2 bases; junction bases not matched to a gene: 6. Germline V CDR1 and CDR2: KGHDR, SFDVKD. This CDR3 reads CATSDPGQGLQETQYF. The CDR3 nucleotides read TGTGCCACCAGTGATCCTGGACAGGGGTTACAAGAGACCCAGTACTTC.

This clonotype was detected many times. The V and J genes are TRBV19 and TRBJ2-7; 7 bases fit TRBD1. V lost 2 bases, J lost 3 bases, and 4 bases stayed unmatched. The CDR3 is 14 residues long. Germline V CDR1 and CDR2: LNHDA, SQIVND (reference sequence). The CDR3 reads CASSISGTVYEQYF. The CDR3 bases are TGTGCCAGTAGTATATCCGGGACAGTCTACGAGCAGTACTTC.

This clonotype was found many times. The chain carries TRBV2 and TRBJ1-5; the match to TRBD1 covers 7 bases. The ends lost 6 bases at V and 5 bases at J; junction bases unmatched: 10. Germline V gene data show CDR1 as SNHLY and CDR2 as FYNNEI. There are 15 residues in the CDR3. CDR3 sequence (DNA): TGTGCCAGCAGGAACCAGGGGGGATGGGATCAGCCCCAGCATTTT. This sequence encodes CASRNQGGWDQPQHF.

This clonotype appeared many times. The rearrangement uses TRBV29-1 and TRBJ1-2; D unresolved. CDR1 and CDR2 (germline): SQVTM, ANQGSEA. Trimming left V 0 bases short and J 1 base short, with 12 bases between. CDR3 length: 15 amino acids. This CDR3 reads CSVEDAELHNYGYTF. The CDR3 coding sequence is TGCAGCGTTGAAGATGCCGAACTTCATAACTATGGCTACACCTTC.

This clonotype has at least ten counts. This chain connects TRBV20-1 to TRBJ1-1, with unresolved D. The germline gives CDR1 DFQATT, CDR2 SNEGSKA (reference sequence). CDR3 length: 13 amino acids. Trimming shortened V by 3 bases and J by 0 bases, and 8 bases separated the two germline ends. CDR3 sequence: CSASGVLNTEAFF. In nucleotides, the CDR3 is TGCAGTGCTAGCGGCGTTTTGAACACTGAAGCTTTCTTT.

This clonotype was observed many times. The DNA for the CDR3 is TGTGCCAGCAGTCCCGTGGGACAGGGCGGCTATGGCTACACCTTC. Encoded protein: CASSPVGQGGYGYTF. The rearrangement joins TRBV27 to TRBJ1-2; 9 positions agree with TRBD1. V lost 5 bases to trimming and J lost 4 bases; unmatched junction nucleotides: 8. The germline CDR1 and CDR2 sequences are MNHEY and SMNVEV (reference sequence). The length of the CDR3 is 15 residues.

V gene TRBV12-3 or TRBV12-4 combines with J gene TRBJ1-1, with D tentatively TRBD1 (5 bases). The CDR3 runs to 14 residues. Trimming removed 7 bases at V and 0 bases at J, with 12 bases between. The CDR3 is CASTPDSMNTEAFF. In nucleotides, the CDR3 is TGTGCCAGCACCCCTGACAGCATGAACACTGAAGCTTTCTTT.

This clonotype was detected many times. The V gene is TRBV11-2, the J gene TRBJ2-7; D not resolved. The CDR3 has 14 amino acids. Trimming stripped 4 bases from V and 3 bases from J, with 13 bases between. Germline loops: CDR1 SGHAT, CDR2 FQNNGV. The CDR3 sequence: CASSYRATGYEQYF. CDR3 nucleotide sequence: TGTGCCAGCAGCTACCGGGCCACTGGCTACGAGCAGTACTTC.

The chain uses TRBV12-3 or TRBV12-4 and TRBJ1-6; D remains unclear. The length of the CDR3 is 13 residues. The V gene lost 5 bases and the J gene lost 7 bases, with 9 bases spanning the gap. Here the CDR3 reads CASSLQQNSPLHF. The CDR3 coding sequence is TGTGCCAGCAGTCTCCAGCAGAATTCACCCCTCCACTTT.

This clonotype appeared a few times. CDR3 sequence: CASSFRGTRLSGANVLTF. As DNA, the CDR3 is TGTGCCAGCAGCTTTCGGGGAACTAGACTCTCTGGGGCCAACGTCCTGACTTTC. The J gene is TRBJ2-6, the V gene TRBV11-2; D possibly corresponds to TRBD2 (5 bases). This CDR3 comprises 18 residues. Germline assignment: CDR1 SGHAT and CDR2 FQNNGV. With 3 bases removed from V and 0 bases from J, the gap between germline ends came to 15 bases.

This clonotype was seen at least ten times. DNA of the CDR3: TGTGCCAGCAGGGGACTAGCGGGAGGGAGCAATGAGCAGTTCTTC. It specifies CASRGLAGGSNEQFF. The V gene is TRBV2, the J gene TRBJ2-1, with TRBD2 identical over 16 bases. There are 15 residues in the CDR3. The germline V gene encodes CDR1 SNHLY and CDR2 FYNNEI. Trimming cost V 6 bases and J 6 bases; bases outside gene matches: 2. Filled out from reference TRBV2 and TRBJ2-1, the complete variable domain reads EPEVTQTPSHQVTQMGQEVILRCVPISNHLYFYWYRQILGQKVEFLVSFYNNEISEKSEIFDDQFSVERPDGSNFTLKIRSTKLEDSAMYFCASRGLAGGSNEQFFGPGTRLTVL.

Ten or more counts support this clonotype. The chain carries TRBV29-1 and TRBJ2-7; 9 bases fit TRBD1. CDR3 length: 12 amino acids. Trimming at V came to 7 bases and at J to 5 bases, leaving 6 bases not matched to a gene. From germline, CDR1 is SQVTM and CDR2 ANQGSEA. This CDR3 reads CSAWDRVNEQYF. The CDR3 DNA is TGCAGCGCCTGGGACAGGGTCAACGAGCAGTACTTC.

This clonotype was counted many times. The chain combines TRBV20-1 with TRBJ1-5, with D possibly being TRBD1 (5 bases). The CDR3 sequence is 17 residues long. Germline CDR1 and CDR2: DFQATT and SNEGSKA (reference sequence). With 0 bases removed from V and 3 bases from J, the gap between germline ends came to 18 bases. In DNA, the CDR3 is TGCAGTGCTAGAGAAGGCGGGCGGGACGACTCCAATCAGCCCCAGCATTTT. It is translated as CSAREGGRDDSNQPQHF.

At least ten counts were recorded for this clonotype. The chain has TRBV27 and TRBJ2-2, with D unclear. V gave up 5 bases and J gave up 8 bases, with 18 bases separating them. This CDR3 has 15 residues. Germline-derived CDR1 and CDR2 are MNHEY and SMNVEV (reference sequence). CDR3 in amino acids: CASSPLSLGSGELFF. The CDR3 DNA sequence: TGTGCCAGCAGTCCCCTTAGCCTCGGATCGGGGGAGCTGTTTTTT.

This clonotype was recorded many times. This sequence joins TRBV30 and TRBJ2-5, with 9 bases lining up with TRBD2. CDR1 is GTSNPN and CDR2 is SVGIG in the germline V gene (reference sequence). V lost 0 bases, J lost 5 bases, and 10 bases stayed unmatched. The CDR3 covers 16 residues. CDR3: CAWSVAAGGRRETQYF. The CDR3 DNA reads TGTGCCTGGAGTGTAGCGGCGGGAGGGCGGCGGGAGACCCAGTACTTC.

This clonotype was seen many times. The chain recombines TRBV6-2 or TRBV6-3 with TRBJ2-2; D call uncertain. V lost 5 bases and J lost 5, with 12 bases in between. CDR1 is MNHEY and CDR2 is SVGEGT in the germline V gene. The CDR3 loop spans 14 amino acids. In DNA form, the CDR3 reads TGTGCCAGCAGTCGAGCTATTCCAACCGGGGAGCTGTTTTTT. The encoded protein is CASSRAIPTGELFF.

The table lists this clonotype with many counts. The rearrangement links TRBV27 to TRBJ1-2, with D uncertain. The CDR3 length is 13 residues. The V end was cut by 6 bases, the J end by 4 bases, with 12 bases between. Per germline, CDR1 MNHEY and CDR2 SMNVEV (reference sequence). The CDR3 reads CASRTALGYGYTF. In DNA form, the CDR3 reads TGTGCCAGCAGAACAGCCTTGGGCTATGGCTACACCTTC.

This clonotype was recorded many times. The J gene is TRBJ2-7, the V gene TRBV28; D unresolved. V was cut by 6 bases and J by 3 bases, with 6 bases left in between. Germline-derived CDR1 and CDR2 are MDHEN and SYDVKM. This CDR3 comprises 11 residues. The CDR3 nucleotides read TGTGCCAGCAGCGCCTACTACGAGCAGTACTTC. Translating gives CASSAYYEQYF.

V gene TRBV10-3 combines with J gene TRBJ2-5; the D gene is possibly TRBD1 (6 bases). In germline, CDR1 is ENHRY, CDR2 SYGVKD. Between the trimmed V and J ends, which lost 6 bases and 4 bases, there was a span of 12 bases. This CDR3 has 13 amino acids. CDR3: CAIRAGERETQYF. CDR3 nucleotides: TGTGCCATCAGGGCAGGGGAGCGAGAGACCCAGTACTTC.

The table lists this clonotype with many counts. The genes are TRBV7-2 and TRBJ2-5, with TRBD2 identical over 12 bases. The CDR3 is 17 residues long. CDR1 and CDR2 (germline): SGHTA, FQGNSA. V lost 4 bases and J lost 1; bases outside the gene matches: 7. The CDR3 DNA is TGTGCCAGCAGCTACCGGGCGACTAGCGGGGGCCAAGAGACCCAGTACTTC. Its protein is CASSYRATSGGQETQYF.

In its sample, this clonotype was seen many times. The rearrangement joins TRBV2 to TRBJ2-5; the match to TRBD1 covers 8 bases. The V and J ends lost 9 bases and 1 base, in that order; junction bases with no gene match: 10. Per germline, CDR1 SNHLY and CDR2 FYNNEI. This CDR3 has 15 amino acids. CDR3 coding DNA: TGTGCCAGAGAGAGGGACAGGAATCTCCAAGAGACCCAGTACTTC. This codes for CARERDRNLQETQYF.

This chain connects TRBV25-1 to TRBJ2-5; the D is unclear. V lost 4 bases, J lost 5 bases, and 20 bases lay in between. The CDR3 is made up of 16 amino acids. The germline CDR1 and CDR2 sequences are MGHDK and SYGVNS. CDR3 sequence reads: CASSGTRPLARETQYF. The CDR3 DNA reads TGTGCCAGCAGTGGGACCCGACCTCTCGCCCGGGAGACCCAGTACTTC. Drawing the rest from reference TRBV25-1 and TRBJ2-5, the complete variable domain is EADIYQTPRYLVIGTGKKITLECSQTMGHDKMYWYQQDPGMELHLIHYSYGVNSTEKGDLSSESTVSRIRTEHFPLTLESARPSHTSQYLCASSGTRPLARETQYFGPGTRLLVL.